This TCR beta chain was profiled in a study of regulatory and conventional T cells in RAG deficiency. In the case of this clone: Its matching antigen is unknown.

Using immunoSEQ multiplex PCR, the repertoire was profiled, and TCRdb retains in-frame clones only, with some absent. The sample includes approximately 10,000 clones, approximately 94% of them seen just once. Study-level points and caveats: Shorter CDR3s in all patient subsets; >85% Treg-Tconv overlap in Omenn. These Omenn syndrome Treg sorts may hold peripherally activated cells instead. Other subsets showed roughly 9.9-fold reductions, but Treg unique TCR beta sequences fell 75 to 100-fold in these patients.

The germline gives CDR1 DFQATT, CDR2 SNEGSKA (reference sequence). This CDR3 region has 11 residues. Unmatched junction bases numbered 6, after V lost 5 bases and J lost 9 bases. Regulatory T cells were sorted from blood as CD4+ CD25-high CD127-low cells. The same data also went into a second study, on regulatory T cells. From that study: Amplification used 52 TRBV primers and 13 TRBJ primers. In patients, unique TRB V-J pairs were restricted and V/J usage skewed, especially in Tregs.

The receptor's source is a human donor in good health. The chain employs TRBV20-1 and TRBJ1-1; 7 bases align to TRBD1. The sample consisted of CD127- CD25+ CD4+ Tregs sorted from blood. The CDR3 DNA reads as TGCAGTGCTGAACAACAGGGGAAAGCTTTCTTT. It is translated as CSAEQQGKAFF.